One T cell receptor (beta chain) is described in this entry. This clone's antigen is unknown. Within one base of it there is no much larger clone, and no base qualities were kept. Healthy HIV-negative adults with no recently reported acute infections or vaccinations were included as donors. Only Caucasian adults living in Nashville, Tennessee, USA were represented among the donors. CD4+ T cells were enriched through magnetic negative selection, after which naive cells were positively selected on CD45RA and the remaining negative fraction served as the memory subset. Blood was collected by leukapheresis, and PBMCs were isolated by Ficoll-Histopaque density gradient centrifugation and then cryopreserved in liquid nitrogen vapor phase. Analytical flow cytometry was used to check the purity and quantity of every magnetically sorted T cell population. From each sorted fraction, genomic DNA was isolated and quantified by UV absorbance on a Nanodrop 2000c.

V is pruned by 5 bases and J by 1 base, leaving 4 bases of the junction without a gene match. CDR1 and CDR2 are drawn from the germline V gene: SNHLY, FYNNEI. From its cysteine to its phenylalanine, the CDR3 spans 15 amino acids. Only the CDR3 part of the read is kept: 45 bases, read in frame from the first base. The data derive from a study of shared clonotypes between healthy human individuals (dated by TCRdb to 2018 to 2021). Some background on the complete study: The cohort comprised a couple of women and three men aged 18 to 49 years. Per donor, three plates each were used for CD4 naive and CD4 memory, two for CD8 naive, and one for CD8 memory. To estimate repertoire size and how much clonotypes are shared between individuals, the study performed deep sequencing of blood TCR repertoires from five healthy adults. To increase sequencing depth and limit assay-specific biases, different laboratories used diverse techniques to prepare libraries and sequence TCR repertoires. Between about 0.8 and 9 billion PBMCs per donor were obtained by leukapheresis.

What the authors observed across the whole study: Because the study included only a small number of donors, the genetic and exposure-history diversity represented was limited. Higher generation probabilities were observed for clonotypes shared by all four sorted-subset donors than for non-shared clonotypes. Incomplete sequencing was indicated by rarefaction of sorted-subset datasets, despite the large sequencing depth. Sampling was restricted to blood, and TCR repertoires in tissues likely differ from the TCR repertoires found in blood. Based on pairwise subsampling, the degree of clonotype sharing among donors was expected to be affected by sequencing depth. Sharing across several donors was observed for 5% to 6.5% of naive CD4, 3% to 4% of naive CD8, 2% to 2.5% of memory CD4, and around 0.44% of memory CD8 clonotypes. Estimated clonotype richness was generally larger for naive than for memory subsets.

Using the deep immunoSEQ assay, TCR CDR3 regions were amplified from genomic DNA by multiplex PCR. Extracted genomic DNA from each cell subset was spread evenly across all wells of several immunoSEQ 96-well plates, with each plate serving as a replicate. For sorted subsets, 150 to 250 ng of genomic DNA, equivalent to around 30,000 T cell genomes, went into each replicate PCR. Purified libraries were quantified with a Qubit 3.0 fluorometer, sized on a Bioanalyzer 2100, and re-quantified with the KAPA Library Quantification kit. Every immunoSEQ 96-well plate was sequenced on a dedicated single-read 150-cycle Illumina NextSeq 550 flow cell. Processing in the source paper ran as follows. Because the immunoSEQ output held only junctional sequences and lacked quality scores, the filtering could not match the filtering applied to full-length reads. To assign V/J genes and CDR3, sequences were annotated using PyIR, a Python wrapper for IgBLAST v1.9, with IMGT germline references. Reads with weak V/J assignments (E-value above 1e-6), missing CDR3, stop codons, out-of-frame junctions, or ambiguous translated residues were removed. V3J clonotypes were defined by identical inferred V gene, J gene, and CDR3 amino acid sequence. To compute the percentage overlap between repertoires, the number of shared unique clonotypes was divided by the size of the smaller repertoire. Richness of each repertoire was evaluated using RTK rarefaction, the Chao1 estimator, and Recon v2.1 estimates of unobserved clonotypes. Generation probabilities for all TCRbeta clonotypes obtained by the gDNA method from a few donors were computed using OLGA. What TCRdb holds here is the immuneACCESS table cut down to in-frame rearrangements. Part of the clones is not present; checked against another copy, under half of the missing clones reflect an unresolved V gene, and the others are unexplained. The DNA was the basis for D and trimming; V, J and clone size are from that table. A total of around 2.1 million clones appear in this sample, more than 90% of them only once. About 0.13% of the sample rests with the top ten.

Sequenced input: naive CD4+ T cells sorted from blood. In the paper's terms, the cell subset or site label means: CD45RA+ positively selected. This chain is built from TRBV2 and TRBJ1-4; TRBD1 lines up with 7 middle nucleotides. The TCR was taken from a man aged 18 to 35 in good health. The CDR3 protein: CASSLRQGTNEKLFF. The sequenced DNA is TGTGCCAGCAGTTTACGACAGGGAACTAATGAAAAACTGTTTTTT.